This TCR beta chain was identified during a study of T-cell reconstitution after alpha-beta-depleted transplantation in children. Unique molecular identifiers were used to barcode this TCRbeta library. TCRdb ran MiXCR on the PCR reads and lists one entry per CDR3 protein. The sample includes about 540,000 distinct CDR3 sequences, around 17% seen only once; the top ten take 3.3%. The CDR3 runs 14 residues. Germline-derived CDR1 and CDR2 are SNHLY and FYNNEI. Trimming removed 10 bases from V and 0 bases from J, with 14 bases in between. The V gene is TRBV2, the J gene TRBJ2-3; D unresolved. This receptor was identified in a human donor who donated a stem cell graft to a child with acute lymphoblastic leukemia. Here the sequenced sample was PBMCs from the stem cell graft donor, taken from the stem cell graft. The CDR3 loop is CAMEPGYSTDTQYF. Here the CDR3 DNA reads TGTGCCATGGAGCCCGGTTATAGCACAGATACGCAGTATTTT. The full variable domain, with the rest looked up from reference TRBV2 and TRBJ2-3, is EPEVTQTPSHQVTQMGQEVILRCVPISNHLYFYWYRQILGQKVEFLVSFYNNEISEKSEIFDDQFSVERPDGSNFTLKIRSTKLEDSAMYFCAMEPGYSTDTQYFGPGTRLTVL.